A selection of T cell receptor beta chains follows, all from one sample in a study of OX40 agonist ivuxolimab in advanced cancers. The repertoire was sequenced with immunoSEQ multiplex PCR; TCRdb's copy has only in-frame clones and lacks some. The data contain roughly 60,000 clones, about 90% of them singletons. The source was CD4+ or CD8+ T cells sorted from blood, collected in a trial of the OX40 agonist ivuxolimab. These TCRs come from an adult with an advanced solid tumor such as melanoma, head and neck, liver or kidney cancer. The CDR3 runs from the conserved cysteine through the conserved F or W. Fields, in order: clone size, V gene, J gene, D gene, CDR3 DNA, CDR3 protein. A D gene is named only where the DNA matches it firmly. Not every row has a clone size; where given, it reads once, few, many or a size class.

.,TRBV6-5,TRBJ2-1,.,TGTGCCAGCAGCCCGGCCCCCAGGCAGTTCTTC,CASSPAPRQFF
once,TRBV2,TRBJ1-5,.,TGTGCCAGCAGTGACAACAGGGACATCCAGCCCCAGCATTTT,CASSDNRDIQPQHF
once,TRBV9,TRBJ2-2,.,TGTGCCAGCAGCGTCACTAGCTGGAACACCGGGGAGCTGTTTTTT,CASSVTSWNTGELFF
.,TRBV19,TRBJ1-1,.,TGTGCCAGTAGTATAAATCAGAACACTGAAGCTTTCTTT,CASSINQNTEAFF
once,TRBV28,TRBJ2-7,.,TGTGCCAGCAGTTCTTACGGCCGTAAAGCATACGAGCAGTACTTC,CASSSYGRKAYEQYF
.,TRBV19,TRBJ2-6,TRBD2,TGTGCCAGTAGTATCGCCCCTCCCGGACTAGCGGGAGTTGGGGCCAACGTCCTGACTTTC,CASSIAPPGLAGVGANVLTF
.,TRBV5-5,TRBJ2-7,TRBD1,TGTGCCAGCAGCTTGGCACCCGGACAGGGACCCTACGAGCAGTACTTC,CASSLAPGQGPYEQYF
.,TRBV28,TRBJ2-1,.,TGTGCCAGCAGCGCCCAGTTCCATGAGCAGTTCTTC,CASSAQFHEQFF
.,TRBV6-5,TRBJ2-7,.,TGTGCCAGCAGCCCTTACTCCTACGAGCAGTACTTC,CASSPYSYEQYF
.,TRBV6-5,TRBJ2-1,.,TGTGCCAGCAGTTTACTCGCGTTGCGTGGGCAGTTCTTC,CASSLLALRGQFF
once,TRBV4-3,TRBJ2-1,.,TGCGCCAGCAGCCAAGTCGGCAGGGCCAATGAGCAGTTCTTC,CASSQVGRANEQFF
.,TRBV28,TRBJ2-7,TRBD2,TGTGCCAGCAGTCCGGGGGGTGCTAGCGGCGTTTACGAGCAGTACTTC,CASSPGGASGVYEQYF
.,TRBV7-2,TRBJ1-3,.,TGTGCCAGCAGCGGGTGGAGGGGGACCGGAAACACCATATATTTT,CASSGWRGTGNTIYF
.,TRBV4-3,TRBJ2-2,TRBD2,TGCGCCAGCAGCCAAGGGACTAGCGGGAGTAAGATCACCGGGGAGCTGTTTTTT,CASSQGTSGSKITGELFF
.,TRBV10-3,TRBJ1-4,TRBD1,TGTGCCATCAGTGGGGACAGGTCTAATGAAAAACTGTTTTTT,CAISGDRSNEKLFF
.,TRBV11-2,TRBJ1-1,TRBD1,TGTGCCAGCAGCTTAATCCTTCAGGGGGTTGGAACTGAAGCTTTCTTT,CASSLILQGVGTEAFF
.,TRBV6-4,TRBJ1-5,.,TGTGCCAGCAGTGACTACCTGGGACGGCAAAATAGCAATCAGCCCCAGCATTTT,CASSDYLGRQNSNQPQHF
.,TRBV28,TRBJ1-1,TRBD1,TGTGCCAGCAGTCCAGGGGGGGACCCTGAAGCTTTCTTT,CASSPGGDPEAFF
.,TRBV7-2,TRBJ2-7,.,TGTGCCAGCAGTGACACAGGTCGCGAGCAGTACTTC,CASSDTGREQYF
.,TRBV28,TRBJ1-3,.,TGTGCCAGCACCTCACTACCAGTCTCTGGAAACACCATATATTTT,CASTSLPVSGNTIYF
.,TRBV18,TRBJ2-2,TRBD1,TGTGCCAGCAAAACCCCGGGACAGGGCGGCACCGGGGAGCTGTTTTTT,CASKTPGQGGTGELFF
.,TRBV6-6,TRBJ2-5,.,TGTGCCAGCAGCTTCCAGGGGGGGCAAGAGACCCAGTACTTC,CASSFQGGQETQYF
.,TRBV11-3,TRBJ2-7,.,TGTGCCAGCAGCCTTATGGGAGCCCAAGGGGAGCAGTACTTC,CASSLMGAQGEQYF
.,TRBV6-6,TRBJ1-5,.,TGTGCCAGCAGTTACGAGTCGGGGACGGGCAATCAGCCCCAGCATTTT,CASSYESGTGNQPQHF
.,TRBV27,TRBJ2-7,.,TGTGCCAGCAGCCAAGACAACTACGAGCAGTACTTC,CASSQDNYEQYF
.,TRBV4-1,TRBJ1-1,.,TGCGCCAGCAGCCAAGAAGGTGGGAGGGGAGGAAGGACTGAAGCTTTCTTT,CASSQEGGRGGRTEAFF
.,TRBV19,TRBJ1-2,.,TGTGCCAGTAGTACGACAGTTTTGTATGGCTACACCTTC,CASSTTVLYGYTF
few,TRBV10-3,TRBJ1-1,.,TGTGCCATCAGCCGACAGGTAAGGGCCACTGAAGCTTTCTTT,CAISRQVRATEAFF
once,TRBV14,TRBJ1-2,.,TGTGCCAGCAGCCCCCCGGGGGTGGGTTACTATGGCTACACCTTC,CASSPPGVGYYGYTF
.,TRBV5-4,TRBJ1-5,.,TGTGCCAGCAGCTTGGGGGGGAAGCAGCCCCAGCATTTT,CASSLGGKQPQHF
.,TRBV6-6,TRBJ1-1,.,TGTGCCAGCATTAAACTCGGACAGTTGAACACTGAAGCTTTCTTT,CASIKLGQLNTEAFF
once,TRBV4-3,TRBJ2-1,.,TGCGCCAGCAGCCTAGGGGACCATGGCGGGAATGAGCAGTTCTTC,CASSLGDHGGNEQFF
few,TRBV9,TRBJ2-1,TRBD2,TGTGCCAGCAGCAGCGGGACTAGCGAACTTTACAATGAGCAGTTCTTC,CASSSGTSELYNEQFF
.,TRBV14,TRBJ2-7,TRBD1,TGTGCCAGCAGCCGACAGGGGGCCTACGAGCAGTACTTC,CASSRQGAYEQYF
.,TRBV29-1,TRBJ2-1,.,TGCAGCATTCGGATCATTGGGGGTAGAGACAATGAGCAGTTCTTC,CSIRIIGGRDNEQFF
.,TRBV19,TRBJ1-4,.,TGTGCCAGTAGCGCAGGGCGCCAGGAAAAACTGTTTTTT,CASSAGRQEKLFF
.,TRBV10-3,TRBJ2-7,.,TGTGCCGACGATTACGAGCAGTACTTC,CADDYEQYF
once,TRBV19,TRBJ1-5,.,TGTGCCAGTAGTATGTTTCGAAATCAGCCCCAGCATTTT,CASSMFRNQPQHF
once,TRBV5-6,TRBJ1-1,.,TGTGCCAGCAGCCCCGGGTACACTGAAGCTTTCTTT,CASSPGYTEAFF
.,TRBV28,TRBJ1-2,.,TGTGCCAGCAGTTTACGGCAGGAGAACTATGGCTACACCTTC,CASSLRQENYGYTF
once,TRBV7-2,TRBJ2-7,TRBD2,TGTGCCAGCAGCTCCTGGGACTACTACGAGCAGTACTTC,CASSSWDYYEQYF
.,TRBV9,TRBJ2-1,TRBD1,TGTGCCAGCAGCAGGGACAGAGGCTCCTACAATGAGCAGTTCTTC,CASSRDRGSYNEQFF
.,TRBV7-8,TRBJ2-1,.,TGTGCCAGCAGCTCCCAAATAGCGGCGAGCTCCTACAATGAGCAGTTCTTC,CASSSQIAASSYNEQFF